This T cell receptor beta chain was recovered during a study of T-cell memory formation after mild COVID-19. Findings and caveats of the study: Contracting CD4+ clones were located mainly in CM and EM, and CD8+ clones in EMRA. For second-wave clones that peaked at day 37, SARS-CoV-2 specificity went unverified.

As to this clonotype: Its cognate antigen is unknown.

V gave up 1 base and J gave up 4 bases, with 10 bases separating them. CDR1 is SGHVS, CDR2 FNYEAQ, per germline. The CDR3 is 15 amino acids. A single record per CDR3 protein comes from TCRdb applying MiXCR to the 5' RACE reads. This table has around 110,000 distinct CDR3 sequences, approximately 15% appearing once. The sequence came from a man between 18 and 29 years old who had mild COVID-19 (a few samples of this study predate the infection). Cell type and time point are not known. The sequenced sample consisted of PBMCs or a T cell subset sorted from them (not recorded which). The chain links TRBV7-6 to TRBJ2-2; D is undetermined. The CDR3 DNA sequence: TGTGCCAGCAGCTTAGGGGGTTCCGGCACCGGGGAGCTGTTTTTT. Amino acid sequence: CASSLGGSGTGELFF. Full variable domain (rest looked up from reference TRBV7-6 and TRBJ2-2): GAGVSQSPRYKVTKRGQDVALRCDPISGHVSLYWYRQALGQGPEFLTYFNYEAQQDKSGLPNDRFSAERPEGSISTLTIQRTEQRDSAMYRCASSLGGSGTGELFFGEGSRLTVL.